This T cell receptor beta chain was sequenced in a study of human T cells and chemical hapten exposure. Stated time point: patch test 1, 2 weeks after DPC sensitization. Specified treatment: therapeutic diphenylcyclopropenone sensitization with weekly scalp DPC. TCRdb itself ran the RACE reads through MiXCR, one entry per CDR3 protein. The sample lists around 110,000 distinct CDR3 sequences, about 12% occurring once. The sample consisted of whole blood, taken in connection with sensitization to the hapten diphenylcyclopropenone (DPC). This receptor was obtained from a woman between 50 and 59 years old with alopecia areata. Some clones in this sample may be carry-over from other donors' samples.

This chain's CDR3 is CASSSQGVLAKNIQYF. The CDR3 DNA sequence: TGTGCCAGCAGCTCTCAGGGGGTACTAGCCAAAAACATTCAGTACTTC. The chain uses TRBV7-9 and TRBJ2-4; 7 bases line up with TRBD1. The CDR3 contains 16 residues. Germline V CDR1 and CDR2: SEHNR, FQNEAQ (reference sequence). Trimming at V came to 4 bases and at J to 0 bases, leaving 6 bases not matched to a gene. Full variable domain (missing parts from reference TRBV7-9 and TRBJ2-4): DTGVSQNPRHKITKRGQNVTFRCDPISEHNRLYWYRQTLGQGPEFLTYFQNEAQLEKSRLLSDRFSAERPKGSFSTLEIQRTEQGDSAMYLCASSSQGVLAKNIQYFGAGTRLSVL.